The 7 T cell receptor beta chains below come from one sample, sequenced in a study of vaccination and CD4 T cells after COVID-19. With the Oncomine TCR Beta short-read assay, DNA from cultured CD4+ T cells was sequenced. TCRdb reanalysed the PCR reads using MiXCR and keeps one entry per CDR3 protein. The table has about 10,000 distinct CDR3 sequences, approximately 42% seen once; the top ten hold about a fifth. Treatment described: approximately nine-day PBMC culture with coronavirus spike peptide pools or control peptides (ViraFEST assay). These TCRs' antigens remain unknown. The sequenced material came from CD4+ T cells from blood, cultured in vitro. The source of these receptors is a human donor who had recovered from COVID-19.

This clonotype has only a few counts. The chain uses TRBV6-2 or TRBV6-3 and TRBJ1-5; the D is unclear. CDR1 and CDR2 from the germline V gene are MNHEY and SVGEGT. The CDR3 covers 14 residues. V dropped 10 bases and J dropped 0 bases, with 13 bases sitting between them. CDR3 in amino acids: CATTDVNSNQPQHF. As DNA, the CDR3 is TGTGCCACCACGGACGTTAATAGCAATCAGCCCCAGCATTTT.

The genes are TRBV14 and TRBJ2-2; possible D gene TRBD2, 6 bases. CDR1 SGHDN and CDR2 FVKESK come from the germline V gene. The CDR3 covers 14 residues. With 4 bases removed from V and 1 base from J, the gap between germline ends came to 7 bases. DNA for the CDR3: TGTGCCAGCAGCCTGGGGGGGAACACCGGGGAGCTGTTTTTT. Protein sequence: CASSLGGNTGELFF.

This chain joins TRBV23-1 and TRBJ2-2; no reliable D call. TRBV23-1 is identified as an open reading frame with a role that is uncertain. This CDR3 region has 15 residues. Trimming took 2 bases from V and 2 from J, leaving 9 bases between them. In nucleotides, the CDR3 is TGCGCCAGCAGTCAAGAACACGGTAACACCGGGGAGCTGTTTTTT. Protein product: CASSQEHGNTGELFF.

V is TRBV9 and J is TRBJ1-1, with TRBD1 as a possible D gene (5 bases). The CDR3 extends over 14 amino acids. From germline, CDR1 is SGDLS and CDR2 YYNGEE. V gave up 0 bases and J gave up 4 bases, with 10 bases separating them. CDR3 amino acids: CASSVARDSTEAFF. The CDR3 DNA sequence: TGTGCCAGCAGCGTAGCCAGGGATTCCACTGAAGCTTTCTTT. Full variable domain (missing parts from reference TRBV9 and TRBJ1-1): DSGVTQTPKHLITATGQRVTLRCSPRSGDLSVYWYQQSLDQGLQFLIQYYNGEERAKGNILERFSAQQFPDLHSELNLSSLELGDSALYFCASSVARDSTEAFFGQGTRLTVV.

This clonotype was detected only a few times. The V and J genes are TRBV20-1 and TRBJ1-2, with D possibly being TRBD1 (5 bases). V was trimmed by 2 bases and J by 1 base, leaving 8 bases between them. The germline V gene has CDR1 DFQATT and CDR2 SNEGSKA (reference sequence). CDR3 length: 13 amino acids. CDR3 protein: CSARPGLNYGYTF. The CDR3 nucleotides are TGCAGTGCTAGACCGGGACTTAACTATGGCTACACCTTC.

The gene calls are TRBV2 and TRBJ1-6; maybe TRBD1 (6 bases). V was trimmed by 6 bases and J by 7 bases, leaving 19 bases between them. From germline, CDR1 is SNHLY and CDR2 FYNNEI. The CDR3 runs to 16 residues. The CDR3 DNA follows: TGTGCCAGCAGGGCGGCTCAGGGGAGTTGGAATTCACCCCTCCACTTT. Translation: CASRAAQGSWNSPLHF.

This clonotype was recorded a few times. The V gene is TRBV5-1, the J gene TRBJ1-2; 9 nucleotides agree with TRBD1. The ends lost 4 bases at V and 3 bases at J; junction bases unmatched: 16. CDR1 is SGHRS, CDR2 YFSETQ, per germline. CDR3 length: 18 amino acids. This CDR3 reads CASSHSFSETGGHYGYTF. The CDR3 DNA is TGCGCCAGCAGCCACTCCTTCTCCGAAACAGGGGGCCACTATGGCTACACCTTC.